The TCR beta chain described here comes from a study of blood T cell repertoires in COVID-19. The table lists this clone with a few counts. TCRdb keeps only in-frame clones here, not all; method: immunoSEQ multiplex PCR. Of tens of thousands of clones in the sample, 89% were seen once. The junction had 7 bases not matched to a gene; V was cut back by 8 bases and J by 6 bases. The CDR3 loop spans 14 amino acids. CDR1 is MGHDK, CDR2 SYGVNS, per germline. The TCR originated in a woman aged 45-65 years with active COVID-19. The chain uses TRBV25-1 and TRBJ1-5; 10 bases agree with TRBD1. Sequenced: peripheral blood. The CDR3 DNA sequence: TGTGCCAGCGGGCCGGGACAGGGGTTTCAGCCCCAGCATTTT. Its translation: CASGPGQGFQPQHF.